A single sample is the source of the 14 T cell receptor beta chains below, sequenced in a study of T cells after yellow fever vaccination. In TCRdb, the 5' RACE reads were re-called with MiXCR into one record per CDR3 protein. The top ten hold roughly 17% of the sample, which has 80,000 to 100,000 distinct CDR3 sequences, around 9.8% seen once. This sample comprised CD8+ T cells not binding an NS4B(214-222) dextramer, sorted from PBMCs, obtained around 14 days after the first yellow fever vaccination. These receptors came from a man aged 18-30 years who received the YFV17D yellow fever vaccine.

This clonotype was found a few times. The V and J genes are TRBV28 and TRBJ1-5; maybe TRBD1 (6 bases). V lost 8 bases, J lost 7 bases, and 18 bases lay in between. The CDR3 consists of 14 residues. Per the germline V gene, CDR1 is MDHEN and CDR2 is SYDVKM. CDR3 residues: CASSGTLFGQPQHF. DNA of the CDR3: TGTGCCAGCTCCGGGACACTCTTCGGCCAGCCCCAGCATTTT.

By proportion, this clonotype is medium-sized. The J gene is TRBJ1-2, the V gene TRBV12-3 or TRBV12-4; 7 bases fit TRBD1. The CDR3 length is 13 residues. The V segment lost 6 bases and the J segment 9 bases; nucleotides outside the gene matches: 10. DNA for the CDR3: TGTGCCAGCAGCCAGGACAGGTTTTTCCGCTACACCTTC. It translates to CASSQDRFFRYTF.

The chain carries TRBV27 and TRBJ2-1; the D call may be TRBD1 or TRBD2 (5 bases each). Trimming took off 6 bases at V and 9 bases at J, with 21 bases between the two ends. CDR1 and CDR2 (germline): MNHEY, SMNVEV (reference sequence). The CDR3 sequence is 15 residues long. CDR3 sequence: CASSKIRDRRSEQFF. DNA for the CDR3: TGTGCCAGCAGCAAAATCCGGGACCGACGCAGTGAGCAGTTCTTC.

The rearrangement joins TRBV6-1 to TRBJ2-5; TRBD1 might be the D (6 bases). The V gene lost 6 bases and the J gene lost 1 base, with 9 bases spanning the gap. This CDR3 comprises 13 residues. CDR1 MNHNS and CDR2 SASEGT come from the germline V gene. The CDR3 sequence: CASSPDSQETQYF. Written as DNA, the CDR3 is TGTGCCAGCAGCCCGGACAGCCAAGAGACCCAGTACTTC.

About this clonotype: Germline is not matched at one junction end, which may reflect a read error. DNA for the CDR3: TGTGCCAGCAGATACTTAAGACTAGTCCAGGCCGGGGAGCTGTTTTTT. Protein: CASRYLRLVQAGELFF. This chain connects TRBV6-2 or TRBV6-3 to TRBJ2-2; D might be TRBD2 (6 bases). CDR3 length: 16 residues. Germline V gives CDR1 MNHEY, CDR2 SVGEGT.

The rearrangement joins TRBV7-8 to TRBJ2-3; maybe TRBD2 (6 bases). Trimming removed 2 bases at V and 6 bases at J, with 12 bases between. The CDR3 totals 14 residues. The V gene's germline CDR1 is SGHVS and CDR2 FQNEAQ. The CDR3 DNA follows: TGTGCCAGCAGCTTATGGAGGGATAGGGATACGCAGTATTTT. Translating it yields CASSLWRDRDTQYF. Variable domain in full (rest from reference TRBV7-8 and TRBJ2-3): GAGVSQSPRYKVAKRGQDVALRCDPISGHVSLFWYQQALGQGPEFLTYFQNEAQLDKSGLPSDRFFAERPEGSVSTLKIQRTQQEDSAVYLCASSLWRDRDTQYFGPGTRLTVL.

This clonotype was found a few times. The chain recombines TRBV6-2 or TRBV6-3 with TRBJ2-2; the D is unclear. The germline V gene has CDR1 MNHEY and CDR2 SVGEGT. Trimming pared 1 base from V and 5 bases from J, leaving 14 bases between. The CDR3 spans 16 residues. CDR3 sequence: CASSYYGQATTGELFF. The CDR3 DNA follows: TGTGCCAGCAGTTACTACGGTCAGGCGACAACCGGGGAGCTGTTTTTT.

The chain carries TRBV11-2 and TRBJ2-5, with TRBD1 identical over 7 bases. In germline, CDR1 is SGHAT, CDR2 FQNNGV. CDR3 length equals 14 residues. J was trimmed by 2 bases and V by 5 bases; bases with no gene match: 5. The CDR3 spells CASSTGTAQETQYF. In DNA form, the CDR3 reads TGTGCCAGCAGCACCGGGACAGCTCAAGAGACCCAGTACTTC.

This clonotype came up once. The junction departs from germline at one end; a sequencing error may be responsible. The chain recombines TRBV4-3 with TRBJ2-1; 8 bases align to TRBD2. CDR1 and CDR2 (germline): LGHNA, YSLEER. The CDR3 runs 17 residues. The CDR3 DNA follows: TGCGCCAGCAGCCAATCAACGGGGGGGCTTAACTACTATGAGCAGTTCTTC. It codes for CASSQSTGGLNYYEQFF.

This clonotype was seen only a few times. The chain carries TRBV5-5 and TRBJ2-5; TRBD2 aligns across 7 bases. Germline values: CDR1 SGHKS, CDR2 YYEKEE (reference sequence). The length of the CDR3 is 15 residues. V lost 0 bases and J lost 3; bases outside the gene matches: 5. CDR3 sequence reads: CASSLVGGGEETQYF. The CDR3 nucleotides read TGTGCCAGCAGCTTGGTTGGCGGGGGTGAAGAGACCCAGTACTTC.

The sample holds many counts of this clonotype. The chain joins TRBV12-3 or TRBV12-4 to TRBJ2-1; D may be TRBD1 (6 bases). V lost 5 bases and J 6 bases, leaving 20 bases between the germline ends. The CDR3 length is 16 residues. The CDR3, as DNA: TGTGCCAGCAGTATGACAGGTGAACAGGGAGTCAATGAGCAGTTCTTC. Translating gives CASSMTGEQGVNEQFF.

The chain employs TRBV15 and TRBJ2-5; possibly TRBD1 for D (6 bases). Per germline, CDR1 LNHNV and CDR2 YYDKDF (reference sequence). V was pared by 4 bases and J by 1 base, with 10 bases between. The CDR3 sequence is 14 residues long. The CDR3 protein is CATSMGTSQETQYF. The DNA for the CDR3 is TGTGCCACCAGCATGGGGACATCCCAAGAGACCCAGTACTTC.

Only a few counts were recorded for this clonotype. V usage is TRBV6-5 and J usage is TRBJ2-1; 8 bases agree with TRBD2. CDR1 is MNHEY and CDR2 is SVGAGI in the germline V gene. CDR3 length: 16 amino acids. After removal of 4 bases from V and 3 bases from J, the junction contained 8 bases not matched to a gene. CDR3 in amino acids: CASSLVVAGGYNEQFF. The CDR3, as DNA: TGTGCCAGCAGTTTAGTTGTGGCGGGGGGCTACAATGAGCAGTTCTTC.

CDR3 region: CASSRTGPRQPQHF. The CDR3 coding sequence is TGTGCCAGCAGTCGGACAGGCCCAAGGCAGCCCCAGCATTTT. The chain uses TRBV6-1 and TRBJ1-5; TRBD1 agrees at 7 bases. The CDR3 is 14 amino acids. The germline V gene has CDR1 MNHNS and CDR2 SASEGT. Trimming at V came to 5 bases and at J to 7 bases, leaving 8 bases not matched to a gene.